A single T cell receptor beta chain is shown here with its context. What it binds is unknown. The V end was cut by 5 bases, the J end by 0 bases, with 6 bases between. CDR3 length equals 13 residues. Germline V gene sequence: CDR1 SGHNT, CDR2 YYREEE (reference sequence). The data belong to a study of PD-1 blockade in classical Hodgkin lymphoma. Findings and caveats of the study: What caused the repertoire differences, perhaps disease activity or prior therapy, remains undefined. Reports described newly diagnosed patients as having lower baseline TCR diversity than healthy donors.

Time point denoted: newly diagnosed, previously untreated cHL patient sample. Investigators obtained CD8+ T cells from thawed PBMCs by magnetic negative selection. Serving as comparison were PBMCs from newly diagnosed, untreated classical Hodgkin lymphoma, which were sequenced alongside the relapsed/refractory trial patients. Produced via immunoSEQ multiplex PCR; TCRdb's table is partial and in-frame only. This table holds fewer than 4,500 clones, 81% found once. Material for sequencing was CD8+ T cells from blood. The sequence was collected from a human donor with classical Hodgkin lymphoma. The J gene is TRBJ2-1, the V gene TRBV5-4; D may be TRBD1 or TRBD2 (5 bases each). The CDR3 here is CASRGTSYNEQFF. For the CDR3, the DNA is TGTGCCAGCAGGGGGACCTCCTACAATGAGCAGTTCTTC.